This T cell receptor (beta chain) was recovered during a study of blood T cells in healthy people across ages. In this sample, this clonotype turned up many times. Germline assignment: CDR1 SGHVS and CDR2 FNYEAQ. The V gene lost 4 bases and the J gene lost 2 bases, with 13 bases spanning the gap. The CDR3 sequence is 15 residues long. Primed by a sample-barcoded 5' primer and a J-beta primer mix, a second PCR proceeded for roughly 6 to 12 cycles. TCRdb re-analysed the 5' RACE reads in MiXCR, keeping a single row per CDR3 protein. Among about 650,000 distinct CDR3 sequences, less than 40% were seen once, and the ten largest hold 15% to 17%.

The chain has TRBV7-6 and TRBJ2-3, with TRBD1 as a possible D gene (5 bases). The clonotype was recovered from a woman of 80 years or more in good health. Source material: blood. This CDR3 is CASSSSTALTDTQYF. The CDR3 DNA follows: TGTGCCAGCAGCTCCTCGACAGCGCTCACAGATACGCAGTATTTT.